These 30 T cell receptor beta chains came from one sample sequenced in a study of shared clonotypes between healthy human individuals. Clones were read by immunoSEQ multiplex PCR, and TCRdb kept only the in-frame ones, dropping some. The table has over 2 million clones, 85% to 95% seen once. The sample consisted of naive CD4+ T cells sorted from blood. The subset denotes: CD45RA+ positively selected. The receptors here all came from a man between 18 and 35 years old in good health.

The chain uses TRBV6-6 and TRBJ1-5; no clear D gene. Trimming shortened V by 3 bases and J by 7 bases, and 13 bases separated the two germline ends. CDR3 length equals 14 residues. The germline CDR1 and CDR2 sequences are MNHNY and SVGAGI (reference sequence). CDR3 protein: CASSYEGISQPQHF. CDR3 DNA: TGTGCCAGCAGTTATGAGGGTATAAGCCAGCCCCAGCATTTT.

The chain employs TRBV5-1 and TRBJ2-7, with 8 bases lining up with TRBD2. The length of the CDR3 is 15 residues. Per the germline V gene, CDR1 is SGHRS and CDR2 is YFSETQ. The J segment lost 5 bases and the V segment lost 1 base, leaving 8 bases of the junction unmatched. The CDR3 bases are TGCGCCAGCAGCTTGATATCGGGAGGGTGGAACGAGCAGTACTTC. This translates into CASSLISGGWNEQYF.

The chain links TRBV7-8 to TRBJ2-7, with D perhaps matching TRBD2 (6 bases). Germline CDR1 and CDR2: SGHVS and FQNEAQ. The CDR3 length is 14 residues. V was trimmed by 5 bases and J by 3 bases, leaving 14 bases between them. The CDR3 loop is CASSTATGGYEQYF. In DNA, the CDR3 is TGTGCCAGCAGCACTGCGACCGGGGGCTACGAGCAGTACTTC.

This rearrangement joins TRBV4-2 to TRBJ2-2; TRBD1 agrees at 8 bases. The CDR3 has 16 residues. The germline V gene has CDR1 LGHNA and CDR2 YNFKEQ. V dropped 1 base and J dropped 2; count of bases not matched to a gene: 3. The CDR3: CASSQGQGANTGELFF. In nucleotides, the CDR3 is TGTGCCAGCAGCCAAGGCCAGGGGGCCAACACCGGGGAGCTGTTTTTT.

J is TRBJ2-1 and V is TRBV15, with 10 bases lining up with TRBD1. CDR3 length: 15 residues. Germline CDR1 reads LNHNV; CDR2 reads YYDKDF (reference sequence). Unmatched junction bases numbered 4, after V lost 5 bases and J lost 3 bases. CDR3 in amino acids: CATSLGTGVYNEQFF. Written as DNA, the CDR3 is TGTGCCACCAGCCTAGGGACAGGGGTCTACAATGAGCAGTTCTTC.

This rearrangement joins TRBV30 to TRBJ2-3; unclear D gene. Germline-derived CDR1 and CDR2 are GTSNPN and SVGIG (reference sequence). The CDR3 runs 12 residues. With 1 base removed from V and 6 bases from J, the gap between germline ends came to 8 bases. The CDR3 protein is CAWSDLLDTQYF. The CDR3 DNA is TGTGCCTGGAGTGATTTGCTGGATACGCAGTATTTT.

Details on this clone: A much larger clone differs from this one at a single base, so this may be a read error. J is TRBJ1-2 and V is TRBV30; D remains ambiguous. The germline gives CDR1 GTSNPN, CDR2 SVGIG (reference sequence). The CDR3 contains 16 residues. The CDR3 spells CARSVLKGFSVYGYTF. The CDR3 DNA is TGTGCCAGGAGTGTACTTAAAGGGTTCTCGGTCTATGGCTACACCTTC.

To note about this clone: A much larger clone lies a single base off, so this may be a read error. The sample carries other DNA sequences with the same CDR3. V usage is TRBV5-4 and J usage is TRBJ2-3; D unresolved. V was pared by 5 bases and J by 2 bases, with 3 bases between. This CDR3 has 11 residues. Germline-derived CDR1 and CDR2 are SGHNT and YYREEE (reference sequence). CDR3 bases: TGTGCCAGCAGTTCCACAGATACGCAGTATTTT. Its protein product is CASSSTDTQYF.

This clone has just one count. The chain links TRBV5-1 to TRBJ1-4; 10 bases are a match to TRBD1. Germline CDR1 and CDR2: SGHRS and YFSETQ. V shed 4 bases and J 4 bases; nucleotides not matched to a gene: 4. This CDR3 comprises 15 residues. CDR3 region: CASSRQGADNEKLFF. Here the CDR3 DNA reads TGCGCCAGCAGCCGACAGGGGGCGGATAATGAAAAACTGTTTTTT.

This CDR3 is CASSVASFNTGELFF. The DNA for the CDR3 is TGTGCCAGCAGCGTAGCTAGCTTCAACACCGGGGAGCTGTTTTTT. The chain joins TRBV9 to TRBJ2-2; possibly TRBD2 for D (5 bases). The CDR3 spans 15 residues. Germline CDR1 and CDR2: SGDLS and YYNGEE. Between the trimmed V and J ends, which lost 0 bases and 2 bases, there was a span of 8 bases.

The CDR3 protein is CASSPRVTEAFF. CDR3 in DNA: TGTGCCAGCAGCCCCAGGGTCACTGAAGCTTTCTTT. V gene TRBV6-6 combines with J gene TRBJ1-1; tentatively, D is TRBD1 (5 bases). The CDR3 spans 12 residues. Trimming removed 6 bases at V and 4 bases at J, with 9 bases between. Germline V lookup: CDR1 MNHNY, CDR2 SVGAGI (reference sequence).

The V gene is TRBV18, the J gene TRBJ1-1; D possibly corresponds to TRBD1 (5 bases). V lost 2 bases and J lost 4, with 8 bases in between. Per the germline V gene, CDR1 is KGHSH and CDR2 is LQKENI. The CDR3 has 13 amino acids. The CDR3 nucleotides are TGTGCCAGCTCACCAACACAGGTCACTGAAGCTTTCTTT. This codes for CASSPTQVTEAFF.

J is TRBJ2-2 and V is TRBV5-4, with D perhaps TRBD1 (6 bases). This CDR3 contains 15 residues. V lost 4 bases, J lost 1 base, and 11 bases lay in between. Germline V gene lookup returns CDR1 SGHNT and CDR2 YYREEE (reference sequence). CDR3 DNA sequence: TGTGCCAGCAGCCCGGCCAGGGGGAACACCGGGGAGCTGTTTTTT. Residues: CASSPARGNTGELFF.

J is TRBJ2-7 and V is TRBV7-2; the match to TRBD1 covers 10 bases. Germline loops: CDR1 SGHTA, CDR2 FQGNSA. The V and J ends lost 7 bases and 6 bases, in that order; junction bases with no gene match: 6. This CDR3 has 13 amino acids. CDR3: CASTRDRGTEQYF. CDR3 nucleotide sequence: TGTGCCAGCACCCGGGACAGGGGAACCGAGCAGTACTTC.

The chain recombines TRBV5-5 with TRBJ1-2; TRBD1 aligns across 11 bases. CDR3 length equals 14 residues. J gave up 8 bases and V 0 bases, and 3 bases lay outside the gene matches. The germline gives CDR1 SGHKS, CDR2 YYEKEE (reference sequence). In DNA, the CDR3 is TGTGCCAGCAGCTTGGAGGGACAGGGGGAAGGCTACACCTTC. Translation gives CASSLEGQGEGYTF.

J is TRBJ2-1 and V is TRBV29-1; TRBD2 matches 13 bases. Trimming took 4 bases from V and 7 from J; bases not matched to a gene: 7. The CDR3 totals 15 residues. Per the germline V gene, CDR1 is SQVTM and CDR2 is ANQGSEA. CDR3 sequence (DNA): TGCAGCGTTGGCTTCCGACTAGCGGGAGGAAATGAGCAGTTCTTC. It specifies CSVGFRLAGGNEQFF.

This clone was seen a single time. This chain uses TRBV6-1 with TRBJ1-2, with 8 bases lining up with TRBD1. The junction had 9 bases not matched to a gene; V was cut back by 7 bases and J by 5 bases. Germline V gives CDR1 MNHNS, CDR2 SASEGT. The length of the CDR3 is 14 residues. DNA for the CDR3: TGTGCCAGCACCGACAGGGGAGCTTCGTATGGCTACACCTTC. Translation: CASTDRGASYGYTF.

The chain is built from TRBV5-6 and TRBJ2-5; D might be TRBD2 (6 bases). CDR1 is SGHDT, CDR2 YYEEEE, per germline. The CDR3 totals 14 residues. Trimming shortened V by 1 base and J by 2 bases, and 9 bases separated the two germline ends. CDR3 region: CASSLPREQETQYF. CDR3 coding DNA: TGTGCCAGCAGCTTGCCCCGGGAGCAAGAGACCCAGTACTTC.

The table lists this clone with a count of one. V gene TRBV4-3 combines with J gene TRBJ1-2; TRBD1 matches 9 bases. Trimming removed 0 bases from V and 8 bases from J; junction bases left unmatched: 7. Germline lookup yields CDR1 LGHNA and CDR2 YSLEER. This CDR3 is built from 15 residues. CDR3 residues: CASSQDSGQGKGYTF. Here the CDR3 DNA reads TGCGCCAGCAGCCAAGATTCAGGACAGGGGAAAGGCTACACCTTC.

This clone appeared a single time. The V call is TRBV6-5, the J call TRBJ2-3; D is unclear. The CDR3 runs to 14 residues. Germline CDR1 reads MNHEY; CDR2 reads SVGAGI. The V end was cut by 6 bases, the J end by 6 bases, with 16 bases between. CDR3: CASSRSASQDTQYF. CDR3 sequence (DNA): TGTGCCAGCAGCCGATCGGCTTCCCAGGATACGCAGTATTTT.

Of note for this clone: Other DNA sequences in the sample encode the same CDR3. CDR3 protein: CASSLERGSEQYF. The CDR3 nucleotides are TGTGCCAGCAGCTTAGAGAGAGGGAGCGAGCAGTACTTC. This chain links TRBV7-2 with TRBJ2-7, with D tentatively TRBD2 (5 bases). Looked up from germline, CDR1 is SGHTA and CDR2 is FQGNSA. The CDR3 is 13 residues long. The V and J ends lost 1 base and 6 bases respectively, with 10 bases between them.

To note about this clone: Other DNA sequences in this sample translate to the same CDR3. The rearrangement uses TRBV27 and TRBJ2-3; no definite D call. Germline CDR1 is MNHEY and CDR2 is SMNVEV (reference sequence). V was clipped by 3 bases and J by 1 base, with 5 bases between them. The CDR3 runs 13 residues. The CDR3 region has the DNA TGTGCCAGCAGTTTGGTGGGCACAGATACGCAGTATTTT. This encodes CASSLVGTDTQYF.

Comment on this clone: Other DNA sequences from this sample encode an identical CDR3 as well. The chain joins TRBV5-4 to TRBJ2-5; the match to TRBD1 covers 10 bases. The V segment lost 4 bases and the J segment 3 bases; nucleotides outside the gene matches: 3. The CDR3 extends over 14 amino acids. Germline V gives CDR1 SGHNT, CDR2 YYREEE (reference sequence). CDR3 in amino acids: CASSRDRGEETQYF. CDR3 in DNA: TGTGCCAGCAGCCGGGACAGGGGTGAAGAGACCCAGTACTTC.

The rearrangement joins TRBV25-1 to TRBJ2-3; TRBD2 matches at 14 bases. Per germline, CDR1 MGHDK and CDR2 SYGVNS. The J segment lost 3 bases and the V segment lost 7 bases, leaving 6 bases of the junction unmatched. The CDR3 runs to 16 residues. The CDR3 DNA sequence: TGTGCCAGCACGACTAGCGGGAGGGATCTAACAGATACGCAGTATTTT. This sequence encodes CASTTSGRDLTDTQYF.

The V call is TRBV5-5, the J call TRBJ1-3; D gene ambiguous. Between the trimmed V and J ends, which lost 6 bases and 4 bases, there was a span of 14 bases. The V gene's germline CDR1 is SGHKS and CDR2 YYEKEE (reference sequence). The CDR3 loop spans 14 amino acids. CDR3 sequence reads: CASTSSLGGNTIYF. The CDR3 DNA follows: TGTGCCAGCACCTCGTCCCTGGGAGGAAACACCATATATTTT.

This chain joins TRBV11-2 and TRBJ2-3, with D possibly being TRBD1 or TRBD2 (6 bases each). Germline CDR1 reads SGHAT; CDR2 reads FQNNGV. V lost 4 bases, J lost 4 bases, and 15 bases lay in between. The CDR3 is made up of 15 amino acids. CDR3 loop: CASSWRGLRADTQYF. The CDR3 nucleotides read TGTGCCAGCAGCTGGAGGGGGTTAAGGGCAGATACGCAGTATTTT.

As concerns this clone: Other nucleotide sequences in the sample specify the same CDR3. DNA for the CDR3: TGCGCCAGCAGTGAAACCGCCTCCTACGAGCAGTACTTC. Protein: CASSETASYEQYF. The rearrangement links TRBV10-2 to TRBJ2-7, with D hard to call. CDR1 WSHSY and CDR2 SAAADI come from the germline V gene. Trimming took off 3 bases at V and 0 bases at J, with 6 bases between the two ends. The CDR3 contains 13 residues.

This rearrangement joins TRBV11-2 to TRBJ2-3; 14 bases match TRBD2. J gave up 5 bases and V 5 bases, and 12 bases lay outside the gene matches. The germline gives CDR1 SGHAT, CDR2 FQNNGV. The CDR3 is made up of 18 amino acids. The CDR3 bases are TGTGCCAGCAGCCCCCGACTAGCGGGAGGGCTAGGCGGAGATACGCAGTATTTT. This codes for CASSPRLAGGLGGDTQYF.

The chain carries TRBV9 and TRBJ2-5; 9 bases are a match to TRBD2. V was clipped by 4 bases and J by 1 base; unmatched bases: 2. Germline values: CDR1 SGDLS, CDR2 YYNGEE. This CDR3 is built from 14 residues. Here the CDR3 DNA reads TGTGCCAGCAGCCTGACTAGCGGCCAAGAGACCCAGTACTTC. It codes for CASSLTSGQETQYF.

V usage is TRBV13 and J usage is TRBJ1-1, with 7 bases aligning to TRBD1. V was clipped by 5 bases and J by 4 bases; unmatched bases: 16. This CDR3 has 17 amino acids. Germline V CDR1 and CDR2: PRHDT, FYEKMQ (reference sequence). The CDR3 nucleotides are TGTGCCAGCAGCCCCCGGTTCTATGACAGGGCCGGCACTGAAGCTTTCTTT. This gives the protein CASSPRFYDRAGTEAFF.